These 19 T cell receptor beta chains originate from one sample sequenced in a study of blood T cell repertoires in COVID-19. Repertoires were generated with immunoSEQ multiplex PCR, while TCRdb's copy carries only in-frame clones and drops some. The sample has some 11,000 clones, nearly 90% seen once. The source material was peripheral blood. These receptors came from a man younger than 40 with active or convalescent COVID-19.

This chain joins TRBV29-1 and TRBJ2-5; TRBD2 matches 9 bases. The CDR3 loop spans 15 amino acids. Trimming took 3 bases from V and 5 from J; bases not matched to a gene: 10. The germline CDR1 and CDR2 sequences are SQVTM and ANQGSEA. This CDR3 is CSVDAASGDWETQYF. The CDR3 DNA reads TGCAGCGTTGATGCGGCTAGCGGGGACTGGGAGACCCAGTACTTC.

The V call is TRBV10-2, the J call TRBJ1-2, with a weak D call TRBD1 (5 bases). The CDR3 consists of 14 residues. Trimming stripped 4 bases from V and 5 bases from J, with 14 bases between. Germline V CDR1 and CDR2: WSHSY, SAAADI. The chain's CDR3 is CASSAQGGGYGYTF. The CDR3 DNA sequence: TGCGCCAGCAGTGCCCAGGGAGGAGGGTATGGCTACACCTTC.

The chain joins TRBV2 to TRBJ2-5, with TRBD2 matching over 13 bases. Unmatched junction bases numbered 7, after V lost 4 bases and J lost 5 bases. The germline V gene has CDR1 SNHLY and CDR2 FYNNEI. This CDR3 contains 16 residues. The CDR3 coding sequence is TGTGCCAGCAGTGTCGGGACTAGCGGGGTTGCGGAGACCCAGTACTTC. The encoded protein is CASSVGTSGVAETQYF.

The chain carries TRBV4-2 and TRBJ2-3; 12 bases fit TRBD2. CDR3 length: 18 amino acids. The J segment lost 2 bases and the V segment lost 0 bases, leaving 6 bases of the junction unmatched. In germline, CDR1 is LGHNA, CDR2 YNFKEQ. CDR3 in amino acids: CASSQDPASGGVTDTQYF. The DNA of the CDR3 is TGTGCCAGCAGCCAAGATCCCGCTAGCGGGGGGGTCACAGATACGCAGTATTTT.

V gene TRBV29-1 combines with J gene TRBJ1-1; D unclear. The V end lost 7 bases, the J end lost 2 bases, and 11 bases lay between the germline ends. The CDR3 has 12 residues. Germline V gives CDR1 SQVTM, CDR2 ANQGSEA. The CDR3, as DNA: TGCAGCGCCCACGCGGATAACACTGAAGCTTTCTTT. Its translation is CSAHADNTEAFF.

The gene calls are TRBV19 and TRBJ2-5; 10 bases agree with TRBD1. The V and J ends lost 2 bases and 5 bases, in that order; junction bases with no gene match: 8. Germline lookup yields CDR1 LNHDA and CDR2 SQIVND (reference sequence). This CDR3 is built from 16 residues. The CDR3 DNA reads as TGTGCCAGTAGTATAATACCCGACAGGGGGCGGGAGACCCAGTACTTC. Its protein is CASSIIPDRGRETQYF.

This chain links TRBV2 with TRBJ2-6, with a possible D match to TRBD2 (5 bases). Germline values: CDR1 SNHLY, CDR2 FYNNEI. The CDR3 is 14 amino acids. V shed 6 bases and J shed 4 bases, with 10 bases lying between them. This chain's CDR3 is CASREVSGANVLTF. The CDR3 DNA is TGTGCCAGCAGGGAGGTATCGGGGGCCAACGTCCTGACTTTC.

The V call is TRBV4-2, the J call TRBJ2-4, with a possible D match to TRBD2 (6 bases). V lost 4 bases, J lost 0 bases, and 7 bases lay in between. The germline CDR1 and CDR2 sequences are LGHNA and YNFKEQ. The CDR3 consists of 14 residues. DNA for the CDR3: TGTGCCAGCAGCCCGGGGGTAGCCAAAAACATTCAGTACTTC. Amino acid sequence: CASSPGVAKNIQYF.

This chain connects TRBV6-5 to TRBJ1-3, with 8 bases fitting TRBD1. Germline V gives CDR1 MNHEY, CDR2 SVGAGI. The V gene end was trimmed by 8 bases and the J gene end by 3 bases; junction bases not matched to a gene: 9. This CDR3 is 15 amino acids long. CDR3 sequence (DNA): TGTGCCAGCGAGGGACAGGTGTCAGGTGGAAACACCATATATTTT. Encoded protein: CASEGQVSGGNTIYF.

The J gene is TRBJ2-1, the V gene TRBV29-1, with D possibly TRBD1 on 5 matching bases. Germline V gene sequence: CDR1 SQVTM, CDR2 ANQGSEA. The CDR3 extends over 12 amino acids. Trimming left V 1 base short and J 8 bases short, with 9 bases between. CDR3 in DNA: TGCAGCGTTGAAGGGGGCTTCGATGAGCAGTTCTTC. Its translation: CSVEGGFDEQFF.

The V call is TRBV2, the J call TRBJ2-1, with 10 bases fitting TRBD2. Germline V gene sequence: CDR1 SNHLY, CDR2 FYNNEI. The CDR3 loop spans 15 amino acids. Trimming took 5 bases from V and 7 from J; bases not matched to a gene: 8. This CDR3 reads CASSPSGGAVNEQFF. The CDR3 DNA is TGTGCCAGCAGTCCGAGCGGGGGGGCTGTGAATGAGCAGTTCTTC.

The V call is TRBV2, the J call TRBJ2-2; no definite D call. From germline, CDR1 is SNHLY and CDR2 FYNNEI. The length of the CDR3 is 14 residues. V gave up 0 bases and J gave up 2 bases, with 4 bases separating them. The CDR3 DNA is TGTGCCAGCAGTGAAGCCACAAACACCGGGGAGCTGTTTTTT. This codes for CASSEATNTGELFF.

This clone has just a few counts. CDR3: CASSEVGDTIYF. In nucleotides, the CDR3 is TGTGCCAGCAGTGAAGTCGGGGACACCATATATTTT. The chain is built from TRBV6-1 and TRBJ1-3; no firm D call. Trimming shortened V by 1 base and J by 8 bases, and 6 bases separated the two germline ends. The CDR3 length is 12 residues. Germline V gives CDR1 MNHNS, CDR2 SASEGT.

The CDR3 protein is CASSPRGDRGFRNIQYF. CDR3 bases: TGCGCCAGCAGCCCCCGGGGGGACAGGGGGTTCCGTAACATTCAGTACTTC. The rearrangement uses TRBV5-1 and TRBJ2-4; 11 bases are shared with TRBD1. The CDR3 extends over 17 amino acids. Germline V CDR1 and CDR2: SGHRS, YFSETQ. With V trimmed by 4 bases and J by 7 bases, 13 bases remained unmatched.

The V call is TRBV11-2, the J call TRBJ2-2, with D unclear. The V end was cut by 1 base, the J end by 4 bases, with 7 bases between. This CDR3 is built from 14 residues. Germline-derived CDR1 and CDR2 are SGHAT and FQNNGV. CDR3 in amino acids: CASSLAPGTGELFF. CDR3 sequence (DNA): TGTGCCAGCAGCTTAGCCCCCGGCACCGGGGAGCTGTTTTTT.

V gene TRBV3-1 (or the pseudogene TRBV3-2) combines with J gene TRBJ1-3; D is uncertain. Germline lookup yields CDR1 LGHDT and CDR2 YNNKEL (reference sequence). V lost 0 bases, J lost 9 bases, and 12 bases lay in between. CDR3 length equals 14 residues. In DNA form, the CDR3 reads TGTGCCAGCAGCCAAGAACTGTTCGGAGGCACCATATATTTT. Amino acids: CASSQELFGGTIYF.

The gene calls are TRBV13 and TRBJ2-7; possibly TRBD1 for D (5 bases). The CDR3 loop spans 15 amino acids. CDR1 is PRHDT and CDR2 is FYEKMQ in the germline V gene (reference sequence). Trimming took 3 bases from V and 4 from J, leaving 16 bases between them. The CDR3 nucleotides read TGTGCCAGCAGCTTGGGTCAGGGCTCCCCATACGAGCAGTACTTC. Translating it yields CASSLGQGSPYEQYF. Full variable domain (remainder filled in from reference TRBV13 and TRBJ2-7): AAGVIQSPRHLIKEKRETATLKCYPIPRHDTVYWYQQGPGQDPQFLISFYEKMQSDKGSIPDRFSAQQFSDYHSELNMSSLELGDSALYFCASSLGQGSPYEQYFGPGTRLTVT.

The V and J genes are TRBV11-2 and TRBJ2-7; D might be TRBD1 (7 bases). V was cut by 8 bases and J by 3 bases, with 8 bases left in between. Per the germline V gene, CDR1 is SGHAT and CDR2 is FQNNGV. The CDR3 extends over 11 amino acids. The CDR3 protein is CASQGGYEQYF. CDR3 sequence (DNA): TGTGCCAGCCAGGGGGGCTACGAGCAGTACTTC.

This sequence joins TRBV4-1 and TRBJ2-7; 7 nucleotides match TRBD1. V was clipped by 4 bases and J by 2 bases; unmatched bases: 8. Germline V gene lookup returns CDR1 MGHRA and CDR2 YSYEKL. The CDR3 consists of 15 residues. CDR3 sequence reads: CASSLRLDRAYEQYV. The CDR3 region has the DNA TGCGCCAGCAGCCTCCGCCTAGACAGGGCCTACGAGCAGTACGTC.